This is a list of T cell receptor beta chains from one sample in a study of T cells after yellow fever vaccination. TCRdb independently ran MiXCR on the 5' RACE reads; one entry per CDR3 protein. The repertoire holds 400,000 or so distinct CDR3 sequences, with around 20% as singletons. Sequenced material: PBMCs, taken before the yellow fever booster vaccination. These TCRs come from a man aged 18-30 years who received the YFV17D yellow fever vaccine. The CDR3 runs from the conserved cysteine through the conserved F or W. A D gene is named only where the DNA matches it firmly. Some rows have no size entry. The others give once, few or many, or a class for an expanded clone.

j_call	d_call	clone_size	v_call	cdr3_aa	cdr3_nt
TRBJ2-4	-	-	TRBV15	CATSRAHGGAKNIQYF	TGTGCCACCAGCAGAGCACATGGGGGAGCCAAAAACATTCAGTACTTC
TRBJ2-5	-	-	TRBV7-2	CASSSLRGAGETQYF	TGTGCCAGCAGCTCATTACGGGGGGCCGGGGAGACCCAGTACTTC
TRBJ2-3	-	few	TRBV12-3/TRBV12-4	CASTSPGGTTDTQYF	TGTGCCAGCACTAGTCCGGGGGGCACCACAGATACGCAGTATTTT
TRBJ1-5	-	few	TRBV4-3	CASSQDFTGNQPQHF	TGCGCCAGCAGCCAAGATTTCACTGGCAATCAGCCCCAGCATTTT
TRBJ1-4	TRBD1	-	TRBV20-1	CSARADDRDNNEKLFF	TGCAGTGCTAGGGCCGATGACAGGGACAATAATGAAAAACTGTTTTTT
TRBJ1-6	-	-	TRBV6-5	CASSYAAAYNSPLHF	TGTGCCAGCAGTTATGCAGCGGCTTATAATTCACCCCTCCACTTT
TRBJ2-1	-	-	TRBV5-1	CASSSADERERPYNEQFF	TGCGCCAGCAGCTCCGCTGATGAACGCGAACGGCCCTACAATGAGCAGTTCTTC
TRBJ2-1	-	few	TRBV28	CAIQPGHTYNEQFF	TGTGCCATCCAGCCGGGACACACCTACAATGAGCAGTTCTTC
TRBJ1-6	TRBD1	-	TRBV12-3/TRBV12-4	CASSYTGGDSPLHF	TGTGCCAGCAGTTATACAGGGGGAGATTCACCCCTCCACTTT
TRBJ2-1	-	-	TRBV29-1	CSVEGHGNNEQFF	TGCAGCGTTGAAGGTCACGGAAACAATGAGCAGTTCTTC
TRBJ2-3	TRBD2	few	TRBV10-3	CAIRTSGDTQYF	TGTGCCATAAGAACTAGCGGTGATACGCAGTATTTT
TRBJ2-5	TRBD2	-	TRBV24-1	CATSGPTLLAGYQETQYF	TGTGCCACCAGTGGCCCGACCCTACTAGCGGGGTACCAAGAGACCCAGTACTTC
TRBJ1-2	-	few	TRBV6-1	CASSESGGYTF	TGTGCCAGCAGTGAGTCGGGTGGCTACACCTTC
TRBJ2-3	TRBD2	few	TRBV10-3	CATGLAVTDTQYF	TGTGCCACGGGACTAGCTGTCACAGATACGCAGTATTTT
TRBJ2-2	-	-	TRBV5-4	CASSLPSNSAGELFF	TGTGCCAGCAGCTTGCCTAGCAATAGCGCCGGGGAGCTGTTTTTT
TRBJ2-1	-	-	TRBV5-5	CASSRGDEQFF	TGTGCCAGCAGCCGCGGGGATGAGCAGTTCTTC
TRBJ1-1	-	few	TRBV7-8	CASSLAREHLNTEAFF	TGTGCCAGCAGCTTAGCGCGGGAACACCTCAACACTGAAGCTTTCTTT
TRBJ2-4	TRBD1	-	TRBV20-1	CSARGDRGRRSGNIQYF	TGCAGTGCTAGAGGGGACAGGGGGCGTCGATCGGGAAACATTCAGTACTTC
TRBJ1-6	TRBD1	few	TRBV27	CASTSGTGGSPLHF	TGTGCCAGCACCTCCGGGACAGGGGGTTCACCCCTCCACTTT
TRBJ2-5	TRBD2	-	TRBV29-1	CSVEGWRGRETQYF	TGCAGCGTTGAAGGATGGCGGGGGAGGGAGACCCAGTACTTC
TRBJ2-1	-	-	TRBV7-6	CASSVLGSINGNEQFF	TGTGCCAGCAGCGTACTAGGTAGTATCAATGGGAATGAGCAGTTCTTC
TRBJ2-5	TRBD1	few	TRBV11-2	CASSIQGRQETQYF	TGTGCCAGCAGCATACAGGGGCGACAGGAGACCCAGTACTTC
TRBJ2-2	TRBD2	-	TRBV7-8	CASSPVAGGYTGELFF	TGTGCCAGCAGCCCCGTTGCGGGGGGGTACACCGGGGAGCTGTTTTTT
TRBJ1-1	-	-	TRBV5-1	CASSLTSGGYTEAFF	TGCGCCAGCAGCTTGACTTCCGGGGGGTACACTGAAGCTTTCTTT
TRBJ2-5	-	-	TRBV5-1	CASSPFQETQYF	TGCGCCAGCAGCCCCTTCCAAGAGACCCAGTACTTC
TRBJ2-1	-	many	TRBV4-3	CASSQDGSSYNEQFF	TGCGCCAGCAGCCAAGATGGGAGCTCCTACAATGAGCAGTTCTTC
TRBJ1-5	TRBD1	-	TRBV10-3	CAISGGQNQPQHF	TGTGCCATCAGTGGGGGACAGAATCAGCCCCAGCATTTT
TRBJ2-1	TRBD1	few	TRBV5-1	CASSPPRTGVSNEQFF	TGCGCCAGCAGCCCCCCCAGGACAGGGGTTTCCAATGAGCAGTTCTTC